Following are 9 T cell receptor beta chains from one sample sequenced in a study of control samples from healthy donors and cancer patients (dated by TCRdb to the early 2020s). Library generation was performed with the immunoSEQ multiplex PCR assay. TCRdb carries this immuneACCESS record with in-frame sequences only. Its versions omit some clonotypes, under half of them owing to an unresolved V gene in the studies checked, with the rest unexplained. The table for this sample lists some 120,000 clones; roughly 93% of them were counted only once. The biggest ten clones account for around 2.5% of the sample. Sequencing was done on a sample of blood. The source is a man under 40 in good health.

The chain couples TRBV11-2 to TRBJ2-7; D not certain. V was trimmed by 1 base and J by 6 bases, leaving 10 bases between them. The CDR3 runs 13 residues. Germline CDR1 reads SGHAT; CDR2 reads FQNNGV. DNA for the CDR3: TGTGCCAGCAGCTTAGGTGGGGATCGCGAGCAGTACGTC. Translation gives CASSLGGDREQYV.

This rearrangement joins TRBV28 to TRBJ1-4, with D unresolved. Germline CDR1 is MDHEN and CDR2 is SYDVKM. The CDR3 is 13 residues long. The CDR3 region is CAVLEPTNEKLFF. CDR3 coding DNA: TGTGCGGTCTTGGAGCCAACTAATGAAAAACTGTTTTTT.

The chain employs TRBV15 and TRBJ1-4; no definite D call. The CDR3 consists of 12 residues. Trimming stripped 3 bases from V and 5 bases from J, with 4 bases between. Germline V gene lookup returns CDR1 LNHNV and CDR2 YYDKDF (reference sequence). CDR3 amino acids: CATSRTNEKLFF. The CDR3 bases are TGTGCCACCAGCAGGACGAATGAAAAACTGTTTTTT.

The chain has TRBV28 and TRBJ1-2; 9 bases are a match to TRBD1. The length of the CDR3 is 13 residues. Per the germline V gene, CDR1 is MDHEN and CDR2 is SYDVKM. The J segment lost 7 bases and the V segment lost 6 bases, leaving 6 bases of the junction unmatched. The CDR3 region is CASRPTGGGGYTF. The CDR3 bases are TGTGCCAGCAGGCCGACAGGGGGGGGTGGCTACACCTTC.

The genes are TRBV2 and TRBJ1-4, with D maybe TRBD1 (6 bases). The germline V gene has CDR1 SNHLY and CDR2 FYNNEI. CDR3 length: 13 amino acids. V gave up 7 bases and J gave up 8 bases, with 14 bases separating them. CDR3 in DNA: TGTGCCAGCATAGTCAGGGGATCGGAAAAACTGTTTTTT. It is translated as CASIVRGSEKLFF.

The chain joins TRBV4-1 to TRBJ2-3; the match to TRBD2 covers 7 bases. The CDR3 is 17 residues long. Losses at the gene ends were 2 bases for V and 1 base for J; bases not matched to a gene: 9. CDR1 and CDR2 (germline): MGHRA, YSYEKL. The CDR3 nucleotides are TGCGCCAGCAGCCAAACCCACGCTAGCGGCCGCACAGATACGCAGTATTTT. This gives the protein CASSQTHASGRTDTQYF.

The chain employs TRBV9 and TRBJ2-3; D is possibly TRBD1 (5 bases). With 3 bases removed from V and 3 bases from J, the gap between germline ends came to 17 bases. Germline V gene data show CDR1 as SGDLS and CDR2 as YYNGEE. The CDR3 totals 16 residues. Written as DNA, the CDR3 is TGTGCCAGCAGCGCCATACCCCAGGACAAGACAGATACGCAGTATTTT. Its protein is CASSAIPQDKTDTQYF.

The chain uses TRBV7-9 and TRBJ1-1; D call uncertain. This CDR3 is 16 amino acids long. Germline CDR1 reads SEHNR; CDR2 reads FQNEAQ (reference sequence). V lost 5 bases, J lost 0 bases, and 16 bases lay in between. In DNA, the CDR3 is TGTGCCAGCAGCCCGTACCTAGGAACGGTGAACACTGAAGCTTTCTTT. This sequence encodes CASSPYLGTVNTEAFF. The full variable domain, in which reference TRBV7-9 and TRBJ1-1 provide the parts outside the CDR3, is DTGVSQNPRHKITKRGQNVTFRCDPISEHNRLYWYRQTLGQGPEFLTYFQNEAQLEKSRLLSDRFSAERPKGSFSTLEIQRTEQGDSAMYLCASSPYLGTVNTEAFFGQGTRLTVV.

V gene TRBV27 combines with J gene TRBJ2-2, with TRBD2 matching over 7 bases. The CDR3 is made up of 14 amino acids. V trimming: 6 bases; J trimming: 4 bases; junction bases outside the gene matches: 5. Germline CDR1 is MNHEY and CDR2 is SMNVEV (reference sequence). As DNA, the CDR3 is TGTGCCAGCAGCCCGGGGAGGGCCACCGGGGAGCTGTTTTTT. Translating it yields CASSPGRATGELFF.